This entry lists 6 T cell receptor beta chains sequenced from one sample in a study of shared clonotypes between healthy human individuals (dated by TCRdb to the early 2020s). Library generation was performed with the immunoSEQ multiplex PCR assay. The source is immuneACCESS, and TCRdb retained only in-frame sequences with V and J called. Part of the clones is not carried over; for the studies checked, unresolved V genes explain less than half of this, and the remainder is unexplained. In all, the sample holds around 2,000,000 clones, and over 85% of those were seen once. The ten largest clones take up roughly 0.13% of the sample. Input material: naive CD4+ T cells sorted from blood. The sample's cell subset or site label, in plain terms: CD45RA+ positively selected. The receptors here all came from a man between 18 and 35 years old in good health.

V gene TRBV4-1 combines with J gene TRBJ1-5; the match to TRBD1 covers 8 bases. Germline V CDR1 and CDR2: MGHRA, YSYEKL. J gave up 3 bases and V 4 bases, and 11 bases lay outside the gene matches. The CDR3 runs 17 residues. The CDR3 is CASSRLTGGLNNQPQHF. CDR3 coding DNA: TGCGCCAGCAGCCGACTCACAGGGGGATTGAACAATCAGCCCCAGCATTTT.

The chain recombines TRBV28 with TRBJ2-3; D remains ambiguous. From germline, CDR1 is MDHEN and CDR2 SYDVKM. There are 18 residues in the CDR3. The ends were cut back, 5 bases at V and 0 bases at J, with 21 bases in the middle. CDR3 sequence (DNA): TGTGCCAGCAGTACTCCTAGACTGCGGATAACTAGCACAGATACGCAGTATTTT. It yields the protein CASSTPRLRITSTDTQYF.

The chain joins TRBV6-1 to TRBJ2-4; D is unresolved. Germline loops: CDR1 MNHNS, CDR2 SASEGT. The length of the CDR3 is 17 residues. V was clipped by 1 base and J by 0 bases, with 13 bases between them. The CDR3 region is CASSEGHRILAKNIQYF. For the CDR3, the DNA is TGTGCCAGCAGTGAAGGGCACCGCATTCTAGCCAAAAACATTCAGTACTTC.

This clone is a singleton in its sample. The rearrangement joins TRBV6-6 to TRBJ1-6, with D tentatively TRBD1 (5 bases). Germline assignment: CDR1 MNHNY and CDR2 SVGAGI (reference sequence). Trimming shortened V by 6 bases and J by 13 bases, and 19 bases separated the two germline ends. The CDR3 length is 14 residues. In nucleotides, the CDR3 is TGTGCCAGCAGCCTCAATGGGGCCATGGGGCCCCTCCACTTT. Its translation: CASSLNGAMGPLHF.

This clone was observed a single time. V and J are TRBV27 and TRBJ2-6; 7 bases agree with TRBD1. This CDR3 spans 19 amino acids. Trimming removed 5 bases from V and 0 bases from J; junction bases left unmatched: 13. Germline V gene data show CDR1 as MNHEY and CDR2 as SMNVEV (reference sequence). CDR3 nucleotide sequence: TGTGCCAGCAGTCTTTACTCCGGGACAGTCTTCTCTGGGGCCAACGTCCTGACTTTC. It specifies CASSLYSGTVFSGANVLTF.

This clone was seen only once. The chain combines TRBV6-6 with TRBJ1-1, with D unclear. Germline CDR1 reads MNHNY; CDR2 reads SVGAGI (reference sequence). The CDR3 has 13 residues. The V gene lost 7 bases and the J gene lost 0 bases, with 9 bases spanning the gap. CDR3 nucleotides: TGTGCCAGCACCCCCTGGGTGAACACTGAAGCTTTCTTT. This encodes CASTPWVNTEAFF.